The clone carrying this TCR beta chain was counted between two and nine times. As yet, its antigen is unknown. The data are from a study of T-cell reconstitution after alpha-beta-depleted transplantation in children. Whole-study results and caveats: TCRbeta diversity was high at day 60 in some patients (a result of surviving recipient T cells and thymic progenitors). Reportedly, roughly two months post-transplant, alpha-beta T cells arose from several hundred expanded graft clones. Fresh T-cell production supplied most of the T-cell counts and diversity seen one year after transplant.

The TCRbeta library incorporated unique molecular identifiers. MiXCR was run by TCRdb on the PCR reads, yielding one entry per CDR3 protein. The sample holds about 160,000 distinct CDR3 sequences; over 8.5% are singletons and the top ten take under 15%. The origin of this receptor is a boy younger than 10 with acute myeloid leukemia, due to receive a stem cell transplant. The material was PBMCs, obtained before TCRalphabeta/CD19-depleted stem cell transplant.

The CDR3 DNA reads TGTGCCAGCAGTCGACGGACAGGGGTCGAGCCCCAGCATTTT. Translating it yields CASSRRTGVEPQHF. The chain employs TRBV28 and TRBJ1-5; 9 nucleotides match TRBD1. The V and J ends lost 5 bases and 8 bases, in that order; junction bases with no gene match: 7. Germline loops: CDR1 MDHEN, CDR2 SYDVKM. The CDR3 loop spans 14 amino acids.